The 30 T cell receptor beta chains presented below share a single source sample, sequenced in a study of blood T cell repertoires in COVID-19. Data came from immunoSEQ multiplex PCR; TCRdb stores just in-frame clones and leaves some out. The table has about 120,000 clones, 60% to 85% seen once; the top ten hold under 3%. The source material was peripheral blood. The receptors were sampled from a man aged 65 to 85 with acute or convalescent COVID-19.

This clone was seen only a few times. The rearrangement links TRBV7-2 to TRBJ2-7; 8 positions match TRBD1. The ends lost 0 bases at V and 0 bases at J; junction bases unmatched: 10. Per germline, CDR1 SGHTA and CDR2 FQGNSA. CDR3 size: 18 residues. In DNA form, the CDR3 reads TGTGCCAGCAGCTTAGCCCAGGGGGCCGGGGTCTCCTCCTACGAGCAGTACTTC. As protein: CASSLAQGAGVSSYEQYF.

The chain uses TRBV5-1 and TRBJ2-2, with 7 bases aligning to TRBD1. From germline, CDR1 is SGHRS and CDR2 YFSETQ. Trimming removed 4 bases from V and 4 bases from J; junction bases left unmatched: 7. The CDR3 has 15 residues. CDR3 residues: CASSPLGQTTGELFF. CDR3 DNA sequence: TGCGCCAGCAGCCCCCTGGGACAGACCACCGGGGAGCTGTTTTTT.

The chain is built from TRBV12-5 and TRBJ1-3; weak D call: TRBD1 (6 bases). The CDR3 length is 16 residues. Trimming left V 6 bases short and J 0 bases short, with 15 bases between. Germline loops: CDR1 LGHNT, CDR2 FRNRAP. CDR3 amino acids: CASGPPGVTSGNTIYF. As DNA, the CDR3 is TGTGCTAGTGGGCCGCCAGGGGTTACCTCTGGAAACACCATATATTTT.

This chain connects TRBV4-3 to TRBJ1-3; 7 positions agree with TRBD1. The length of the CDR3 is 17 residues. J was trimmed by 3 bases and V by 6 bases; bases with no gene match: 14. Germline-derived CDR1 and CDR2 are LGHNA and YSLEER. In nucleotides, the CDR3 is TGCGCCAGCAGTCCCTCACCGACAGGGACTGGTGGAAACACCATATATTTT. It is translated as CASSPSPTGTGGNTIYF.

The chain joins TRBV11-3 to TRBJ1-1; D is unclear. In germline, CDR1 is SGHNT, CDR2 YENEEA. Trimming cost V 5 bases and J 4 bases, with 17 bases left between them. The CDR3 runs 15 residues. CDR3 in amino acids: CASSRGSSEATEAFF. The DNA of the CDR3 is TGTGCCAGCAGCCGAGGGAGTTCGGAGGCCACTGAAGCTTTCTTT.

The chain carries TRBV4-3 and TRBJ1-2; D is ambiguous. Trimming pared 3 bases from V and 6 bases from J, leaving 20 bases between. The germline V gene has CDR1 LGHNA and CDR2 YSLEER. The CDR3 spans 16 residues. CDR3 sequence reads: CASSHYNIRPEDGYTF. The CDR3 nucleotides read TGCGCCAGCAGCCATTATAATATCAGGCCGGAGGATGGCTACACCTTC.

The V call is TRBV5-4, the J call TRBJ2-1, with TRBD2 as a possible D gene (6 bases). V was clipped by 0 bases and J by 6 bases, with 13 bases between them. Germline loops: CDR1 SGHNT, CDR2 YYREEE (reference sequence). CDR3 length: 15 amino acids. CDR3 sequence reads: CASSLGLVHGNEQFF. In nucleotides, the CDR3 is TGTGCCAGCAGCTTGGGACTAGTCCACGGCAATGAGCAGTTCTTC.

This chain joins TRBV18 and TRBJ2-1; 9 bases line up with TRBD2. Germline assignment: CDR1 KGHSH and CDR2 LQKENI. Trimming cost V 0 bases and J 8 bases; bases outside gene matches: 8. The CDR3 contains 16 residues. As DNA, the CDR3 is TGTGCCAGCTCACCACCTAGCGGGGGCCTCAAGGATGAGCAGTTCTTC. Translating it yields CASSPPSGGLKDEQFF.

The CDR3 DNA follows: TGTGCCAGCAGCACCGGACAGGGGCTGAATCAGCCCCAGCATTTT. Protein sequence: CASSTGQGLNQPQHF. The genes are TRBV7-9 and TRBJ1-5; 9 bases are shared with TRBD1. J gave up 4 bases and V 5 bases, and 6 bases lay outside the gene matches. CDR1 and CDR2 from the germline V gene are SEHNR and FQNEAQ (reference sequence). The CDR3 runs to 15 residues.

This clone came up a few times. The V gene is TRBV5-4, the J gene TRBJ2-3; D perhaps matches TRBD2 (6 bases). This CDR3 spans 15 amino acids. V lost 0 bases and J lost 5, with 13 bases in between. CDR1 is SGHNT and CDR2 is YYREEE in the germline V gene (reference sequence). Written as DNA, the CDR3 is TGTGCCAGCAGCTTGGTCCCAGGGAGGCAAGATACGCAGTATTTT. Translated: CASSLVPGRQDTQYF.

The chain links TRBV29-1 to TRBJ1-1; TRBD1 is a possible D gene (5 bases). Trimming shortened V by 3 bases and J by 4 bases, and 15 bases separated the two germline ends. Germline CDR1 SQVTM, CDR2 ANQGSEA. This CDR3 has 14 amino acids. The CDR3 region has the DNA TGCAGCGTTGACCTCGGGACTCGTAGCACTGAAGCTTTCTTT. Amino acid sequence: CSVDLGTRSTEAFF.

The J gene is TRBJ1-2, the V gene TRBV10-3; the match to TRBD1 covers 7 bases. V trimming: 10 bases; J trimming: 6 bases; junction bases outside the gene matches: 11. The CDR3 has 13 residues. From germline, CDR1 is ENHRY and CDR2 SYGVKD. In nucleotides, the CDR3 is TGTGCCACCTCAGGGGGTGGGGAGGATGGCTACACCTTC. Protein sequence: CATSGGGEDGYTF.

The J gene is TRBJ1-2, the V gene TRBV2; a weak D match, TRBD1 (6 bases). Germline values: CDR1 SNHLY, CDR2 FYNNEI. The CDR3 runs to 13 residues. The V end lost 3 bases, the J end lost 8 bases, and 13 bases lay between the germline ends. CDR3 amino acids: CASSDAGAGGYTF. The CDR3 nucleotides are TGTGCCAGCAGTGACGCGGGGGCGGGGGGCTACACCTTC.

The chain carries TRBV21-1 and TRBJ2-5; TRBD2 is the table's D call and was not checked against the DNA. TRBV21-1 is noted as a pseudogene. The CDR3 length is 16 residues. The CDR3 protein is CASSKKAGVGQETQYF. CDR3 coding DNA: TGTGCCAGCAGCAAAAAGGCGGGGGTTGGTCAAGAGACCCAGTACTTC.

Points on this clone: The junction differs from germline at one of its ends, possibly a read error. This chain uses TRBV14 with TRBJ2-7; a possible D gene is TRBD1 (6 bases). The CDR3 is 13 residues long. Per the germline V gene, CDR1 is SGHDN and CDR2 is FVKESK. Here the CDR3 reads CASSQDLGALFHF. The CDR3 nucleotides read TGTGCCAGCAGCCAAGATCTGGGGGCGTTATTCCACTTC.

This chain links TRBV18 with TRBJ1-2, with D perhaps TRBD1 (5 bases). Trimming pared 0 bases from V and 4 bases from J, leaving 9 bases between. Germline values: CDR1 KGHSH, CDR2 LQKENI. The CDR3 covers 14 residues. CDR3 region: CASSPPGGGYGYTF. The DNA of the CDR3 is TGTGCCAGCTCACCACCGGGGGGAGGCTATGGCTACACCTTC.

The genes are TRBV2 and TRBJ2-1; 9 nucleotides match TRBD1. Germline CDR1 and CDR2: SNHLY and FYNNEI. Losses at the gene ends were 6 bases for V and 4 bases for J; bases not matched to a gene: 10. This CDR3 is built from 16 residues. CDR3 amino acids: CASSYPGQGRYNEQFF. CDR3 coding DNA: TGTGCCAGCAGCTACCCGGGACAGGGTAGGTACAATGAGCAGTTCTTC.

This sequence joins TRBV7-3 and TRBJ2-1, with D possibly matching TRBD1 (6 bases). Germline-derived CDR1 and CDR2 are SGHTA and FQGTGA. V was clipped by 0 bases and J by 6 bases, with 6 bases between them. This CDR3 contains 13 residues. CDR3 residues: CASSLTGGNEQFF. The CDR3 bases are TGTGCCAGCAGCTTAACAGGGGGCAATGAGCAGTTCTTC.

The V and J genes are TRBV11-3 and TRBJ1-1; D is perhaps TRBD1 (5 bases). The CDR3 contains 14 residues. Germline V gene lookup returns CDR1 SGHNT and CDR2 YENEEA. Trimming removed 0 bases at V and 4 bases at J, with 9 bases between. The CDR3 bases are TGTGCCAGCAGCTTAGATCCAGGGTCCACTGAAGCTTTCTTT. Protein product: CASSLDPGSTEAFF.

This chain uses TRBV6-2 or TRBV6-3 with TRBJ2-7, with 8 bases identical to TRBD2. CDR1 is MNHEY, CDR2 SVGEGT, per germline. The V segment lost 4 bases and the J segment 2 bases; nucleotides outside the gene matches: 4. CDR3 size: 14 residues. The CDR3 DNA reads as TGTGCCAGCAGTTCTGGGCGGGGGGCCTACGAGCAGTACTTC. It yields the protein CASSSGRGAYEQYF.

The genes are TRBV7-3 and TRBJ1-1; a weak D match, TRBD1 (5 bases). The CDR3 is 14 residues long. Trimming pared 2 bases from V and 0 bases from J, leaving 7 bases between. Germline CDR1 reads SGHTA; CDR2 reads FQGTGA. The CDR3 protein is CASSLQGLNTEAFF. The CDR3 DNA follows: TGTGCCAGCAGCTTACAGGGTCTGAACACTGAAGCTTTCTTT.

The chain joins TRBV7-2 to TRBJ1-2, with TRBD1 identical over 10 bases. After removal of 0 bases from V and 4 bases from J, the junction contained 11 bases not matched to a gene. CDR3 size: 18 residues. CDR1 is SGHTA, CDR2 FQGNSA, per germline. CDR3 sequence: CASSLAPSTGGPSYGYTF. CDR3 coding DNA: TGTGCCAGCAGCTTAGCCCCCTCGACAGGGGGCCCCAGCTATGGCTACACCTTC.

The chain carries TRBV6-2 or TRBV6-3 and TRBJ1-1; D is ambiguous. V was trimmed by 6 bases and J by 1 base, leaving 12 bases between them. The V gene's germline CDR1 is MNHEY and CDR2 SVGEGT. The CDR3 sequence is 14 residues long. DNA of the CDR3: TGTGCCAGCAGCCGCGGGCTGCCGAACACTGAAGCTTTCTTT. This sequence encodes CASSRGLPNTEAFF.

This chain links TRBV19 with TRBJ2-6; 8 bases agree with TRBD1. The CDR3 sequence is 16 residues long. V shed 3 bases and J 0 bases; nucleotides not matched to a gene: 1. Germline V gene sequence: CDR1 LNHDA, CDR2 SQIVND (reference sequence). In DNA, the CDR3 is TGTGCCAGTAGTATCGGGACAGGCTCTGGGGCCAACGTCCTGACTTTC. Protein sequence: CASSIGTGSGANVLTF.

V is TRBV21-1 and J is TRBJ2-7; the table assigns TRBD2, which was not confirmed against the DNA. TRBV21-1 is a pseudogene. This CDR3 region has 19 residues. CDR3 sequence (DNA): TGTGCCAGCAGCCCAGCGGCTAGCGGGGGCTTCGTGGTCCTTTACGAGCAGTACTTC. This sequence encodes CASSPAASGGFVVLYEQYF.

The V gene is TRBV7-2, the J gene TRBJ2-1; 7 bases align to TRBD2. The germline gives CDR1 SGHTA, CDR2 FQGNSA. This CDR3 has 15 residues. V lost 7 bases to trimming and J lost 4 bases; unmatched junction nucleotides: 10. The CDR3 DNA reads TGTGCCAGCACCCTCGGCCGCGGGGGTTACAATGAGCAGTTCTTC. Translated: CASTLGRGGYNEQFF.

The V and J genes are TRBV9 and TRBJ2-1; 11 bases map to TRBD2. The germline gives CDR1 SGDLS, CDR2 YYNGEE. The CDR3 sequence is 15 residues long. Losses at the gene ends were 3 bases for V and 4 bases for J; bases not matched to a gene: 3. CDR3 protein: CASSETSGVYNEQFF. Here the CDR3 DNA reads TGTGCCAGCAGCGAGACTAGCGGGGTGTACAATGAGCAGTTCTTC.

The V gene is TRBV4-1, the J gene TRBJ1-1, with D possibly TRBD1 on 6 matching bases. Trimming pared 2 bases from V and 4 bases from J, leaving 17 bases between. CDR1 MGHRA and CDR2 YSYEKL come from the germline V gene. CDR3 length: 16 residues. The CDR3 loop reads CASSQFLGAAGTEAFF. The DNA of the CDR3 is TGCGCCAGCAGCCAATTTTTGGGGGCGGCGGGCACTGAAGCTTTCTTT.

This clone appeared a single time. The chain recombines TRBV9 with TRBJ2-3; tentative D call: TRBD1 (6 bases). Germline CDR1 reads SGDLS; CDR2 reads YYNGEE. This CDR3 spans 17 amino acids. Between the trimmed V and J ends, which lost 0 bases and 0 bases, there was a span of 14 bases. DNA of the CDR3: TGTGCCAGCAGCGTAGTAGGGGGTATTGGGAGCACAGATACGCAGTATTTT. It yields the protein CASSVVGGIGSTDTQYF. Filled out from reference TRBV9 and TRBJ2-3, the complete variable domain reads DSGVTQTPKHLITATGQRVTLRCSPRSGDLSVYWYQQSLDQGLQFLIQYYNGEERAKGNILERFSAQQFPDLHSELNLSSLELGDSALYFCASSVVGGIGSTDTQYFGPGTRLTVL.

The chain is built from TRBV7-8 and TRBJ1-1; D may be TRBD1 (5 bases). Germline-derived CDR1 and CDR2 are SGHVS and FQNEAQ. Trimming shortened V by 2 bases and J by 0 bases, and 13 bases separated the two germline ends. This CDR3 region has 16 residues. CDR3 in DNA: TGTGCCAGCAGCTTAAGGAGGGGCCGAATGAACACTGAAGCTTTCTTT. It specifies CASSLRRGRMNTEAFF.